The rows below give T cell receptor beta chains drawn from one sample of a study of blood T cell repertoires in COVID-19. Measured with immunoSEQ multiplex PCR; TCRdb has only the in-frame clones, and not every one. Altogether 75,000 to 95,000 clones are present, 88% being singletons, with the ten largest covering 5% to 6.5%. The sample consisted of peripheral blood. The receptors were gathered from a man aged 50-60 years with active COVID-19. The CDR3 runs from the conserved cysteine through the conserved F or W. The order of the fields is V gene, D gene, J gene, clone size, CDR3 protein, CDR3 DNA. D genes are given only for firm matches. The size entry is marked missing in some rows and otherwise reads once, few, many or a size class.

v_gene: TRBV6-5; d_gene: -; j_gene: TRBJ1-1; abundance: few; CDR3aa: CASSYLSLKGWGEAFF; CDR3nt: TGTGCCAGCAGTTACCTGTCGTTAAAGGGCTGGGGCGAAGCTTTCTTT
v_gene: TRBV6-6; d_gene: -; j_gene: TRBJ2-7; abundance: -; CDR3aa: CASSYSSGSYEQYF; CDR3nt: TGTGCCAGCAGTTACTCGTCGGGTTCCTACGAGCAGTACTTC
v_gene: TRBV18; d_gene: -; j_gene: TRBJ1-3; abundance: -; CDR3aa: CASSPPISQRQTIYF; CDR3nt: TGTGCCAGCTCACCACCGATATCTCAGAGACAAACCATATATTTT
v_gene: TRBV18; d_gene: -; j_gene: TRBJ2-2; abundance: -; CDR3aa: CASSPMASANTGELFF; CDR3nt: TGTGCCAGCTCACCAATGGCTAGCGCAAACACCGGGGAGCTGTTTTTT
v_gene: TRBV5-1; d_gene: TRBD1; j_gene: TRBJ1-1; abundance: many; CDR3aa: CASSETGDTEAFF; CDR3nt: TGCGCCAGCAGCGAGACAGGGGACACTGAAGCTTTCTTT
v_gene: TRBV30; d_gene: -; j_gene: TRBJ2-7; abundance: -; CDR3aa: CAWSEWDPVAAEQYF; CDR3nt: TGTGCCTGGAGTGAGTGGGACCCCGTAGCGGCCGAGCAGTACTTC
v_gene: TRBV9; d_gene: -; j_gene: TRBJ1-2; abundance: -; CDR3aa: CASSALGVPNYGYTF; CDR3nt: TGTGCCAGCAGCGCTCTAGGGGTTCCTAACTATGGCTACACCTTC
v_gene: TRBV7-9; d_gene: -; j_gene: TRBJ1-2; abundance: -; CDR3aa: CASRALNYGYTF; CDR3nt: TGTGCCAGCAGGGCCCTGAACTATGGCTACACCTTC
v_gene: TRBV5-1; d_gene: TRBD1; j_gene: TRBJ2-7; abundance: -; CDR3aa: CASSSGQGNEQYF; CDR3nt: TGCGCCAGCAGCTCGGGACAGGGCAACGAGCAGTACTTC
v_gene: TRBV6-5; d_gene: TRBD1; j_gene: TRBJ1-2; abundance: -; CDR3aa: CASSYEKQGGSGYTF; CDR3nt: TGTGCCAGCAGTTACGAAAAACAGGGGGGAAGTGGCTACACCTTC
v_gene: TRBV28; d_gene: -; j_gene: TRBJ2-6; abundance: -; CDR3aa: CASSLFSSGANVLTF; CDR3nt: TGTGCCAGCAGTTTATTTAGCTCTGGGGCCAACGTCCTGACTTTC
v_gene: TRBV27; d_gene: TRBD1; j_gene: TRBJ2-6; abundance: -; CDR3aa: CASSTTGAGANVLTF; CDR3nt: TGTGCCAGCAGTACAACAGGGGCTGGGGCCAACGTCCTGACTTTC
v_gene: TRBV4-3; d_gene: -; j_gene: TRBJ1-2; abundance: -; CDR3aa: CASSQDRVRVDGYTF; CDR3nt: TGCGCCAGCAGCCAAGATAGGGTCAGGGTGGATGGCTACACCTTC
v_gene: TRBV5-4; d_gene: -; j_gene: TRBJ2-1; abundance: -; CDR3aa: CASSLNSRYNEQFF; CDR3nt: TGTGCCAGCAGCCTAAATTCTCGTTACAATGAGCAGTTCTTC
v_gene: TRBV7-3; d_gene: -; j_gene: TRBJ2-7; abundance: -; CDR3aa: CASSPGGGGSYEQYF; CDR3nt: TGTGCCAGCAGCCCTGGGGGGGGCGGGAGCTACGAGCAGTACTTC
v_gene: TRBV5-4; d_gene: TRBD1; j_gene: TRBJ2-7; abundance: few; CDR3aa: CASSTPGQGTHEQYF; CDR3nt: TGTGCCAGCAGCACCCCGGGACAGGGAACCCACGAGCAGTACTTC
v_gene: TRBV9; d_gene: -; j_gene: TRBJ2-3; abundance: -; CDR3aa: CASSVELYRTDTQYF; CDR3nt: TGTGCCAGCAGCGTAGAACTGTACCGCACAGATACGCAGTATTTT
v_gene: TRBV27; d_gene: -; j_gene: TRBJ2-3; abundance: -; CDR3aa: CASSFPGTDTQYF; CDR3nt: TGTGCCAGCAGTTTCCCTGGCACAGATACGCAGTATTTT
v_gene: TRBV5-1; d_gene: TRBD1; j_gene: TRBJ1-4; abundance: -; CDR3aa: CASSPSTGGQKKLFF; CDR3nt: TGCGCCAGCAGCCCGTCCACAGGGGGACAGAAAAAACTGTTTTTT
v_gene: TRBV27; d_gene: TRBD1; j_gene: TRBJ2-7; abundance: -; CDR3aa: CASSLRQGVQYF; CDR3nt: TGTGCCAGCAGTTTAAGGCAGGGGGTACAGTACTTC
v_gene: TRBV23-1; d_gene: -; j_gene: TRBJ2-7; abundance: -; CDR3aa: CATNSPHGTYEQYF; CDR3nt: TGCGCCACTAACTCCCCGCATGGGACTTACGAGCAGTACTTC
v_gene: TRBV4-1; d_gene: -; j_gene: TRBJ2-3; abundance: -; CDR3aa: CASSHASASTDTQYF; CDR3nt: TGCGCCAGCAGCCATGCTAGCGCTAGCACAGATACGCAGTATTTT
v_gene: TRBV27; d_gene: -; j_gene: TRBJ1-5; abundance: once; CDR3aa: CASREGQNSNQPQHF; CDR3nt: TGTGCCAGCAGGGAAGGACAGAATAGCAATCAGCCCCAGCATTTT
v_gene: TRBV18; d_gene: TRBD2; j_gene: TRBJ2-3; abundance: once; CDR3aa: CASSPILAGVGDTQYF; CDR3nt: TGTGCCAGCTCACCAATCCTAGCGGGAGTTGGAGATACGCAGTATTTT
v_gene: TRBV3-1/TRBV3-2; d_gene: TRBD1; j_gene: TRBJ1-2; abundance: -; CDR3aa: CASSQDVGTGNNYGYTF; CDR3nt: TGTGCCAGCAGCCAAGATGTGGGGACAGGGAATAACTATGGCTACACCTTC
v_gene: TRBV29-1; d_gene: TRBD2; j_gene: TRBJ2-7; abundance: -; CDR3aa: CSARRGAGGSSYEQYF; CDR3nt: TGCAGCGCCCGTCGGGGTGCGGGAGGGAGCTCCTACGAGCAGTACTTC
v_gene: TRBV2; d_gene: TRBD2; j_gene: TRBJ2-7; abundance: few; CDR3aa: CASSEEGLAGAHEQYF; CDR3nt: TGTGCCAGCAGTGAAGAGGGACTAGCGGGAGCTCACGAGCAGTACTTC
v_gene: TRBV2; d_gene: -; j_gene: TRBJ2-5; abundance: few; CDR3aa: CASILEGSETQYF; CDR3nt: -